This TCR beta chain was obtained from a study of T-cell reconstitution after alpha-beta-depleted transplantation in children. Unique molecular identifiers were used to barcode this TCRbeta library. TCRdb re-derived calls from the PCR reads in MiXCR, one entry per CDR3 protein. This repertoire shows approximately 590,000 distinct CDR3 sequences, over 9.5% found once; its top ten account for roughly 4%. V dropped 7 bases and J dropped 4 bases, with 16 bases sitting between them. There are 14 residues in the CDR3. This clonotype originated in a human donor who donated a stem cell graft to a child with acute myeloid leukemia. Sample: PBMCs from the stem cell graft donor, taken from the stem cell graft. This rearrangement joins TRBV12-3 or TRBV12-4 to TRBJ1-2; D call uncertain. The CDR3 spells CASTAGGAGYGYTF. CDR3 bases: TGTGCCAGCACCGCGGGCGGAGCGGGCTATGGCTACACCTTC.